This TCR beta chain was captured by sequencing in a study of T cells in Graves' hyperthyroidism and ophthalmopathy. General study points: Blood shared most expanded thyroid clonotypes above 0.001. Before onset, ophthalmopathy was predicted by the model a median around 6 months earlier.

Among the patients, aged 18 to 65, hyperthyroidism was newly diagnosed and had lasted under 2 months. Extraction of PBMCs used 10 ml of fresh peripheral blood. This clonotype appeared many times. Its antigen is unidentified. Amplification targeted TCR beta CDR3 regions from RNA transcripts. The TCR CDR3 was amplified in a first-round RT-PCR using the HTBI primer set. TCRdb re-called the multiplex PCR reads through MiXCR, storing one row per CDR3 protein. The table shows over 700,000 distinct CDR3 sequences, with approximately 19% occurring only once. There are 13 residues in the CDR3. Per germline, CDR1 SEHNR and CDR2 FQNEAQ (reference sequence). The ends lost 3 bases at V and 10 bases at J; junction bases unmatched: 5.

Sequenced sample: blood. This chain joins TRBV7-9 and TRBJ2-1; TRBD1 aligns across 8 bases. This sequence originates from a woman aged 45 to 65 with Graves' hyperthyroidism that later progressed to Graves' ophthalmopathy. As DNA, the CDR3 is TGTGCCAGCAGCTTGTTCACAGGGGGAGAGCAGTTCTTC. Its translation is CASSLFTGGEQFF.